This TCR beta chain emerged from a study of T-cell reconstitution after alpha-beta-depleted transplantation in children. This CDR3 has 16 amino acids. Germline CDR1 is LNHNV and CDR2 is YYDKDF (reference sequence). Trimming took 0 bases from V and 0 from J; bases not matched to a gene: 0. This clonotype was seen ten or more times. During its preparation, the TCRbeta library received unique molecular identifiers. TCRdb itself ran the PCR reads through MiXCR, one entry per CDR3 protein. This table has some 240,000 distinct CDR3 sequences, more than 10% appearing once. The sequence came from a human donor who donated a stem cell graft to a child with acute lymphoblastic leukemia. The V and J genes are TRBV15 and TRBJ2-2; 8 nucleotides match TRBD2. The sample here was PBMCs from the stem cell graft donor, taken from the stem cell graft. The DNA for the CDR3 is TGTGCCACCAGCAGAGAACTAGCGGCGAACACCGGGGAGCTGTTTTTT. It codes for CATSRELAANTGELFF.